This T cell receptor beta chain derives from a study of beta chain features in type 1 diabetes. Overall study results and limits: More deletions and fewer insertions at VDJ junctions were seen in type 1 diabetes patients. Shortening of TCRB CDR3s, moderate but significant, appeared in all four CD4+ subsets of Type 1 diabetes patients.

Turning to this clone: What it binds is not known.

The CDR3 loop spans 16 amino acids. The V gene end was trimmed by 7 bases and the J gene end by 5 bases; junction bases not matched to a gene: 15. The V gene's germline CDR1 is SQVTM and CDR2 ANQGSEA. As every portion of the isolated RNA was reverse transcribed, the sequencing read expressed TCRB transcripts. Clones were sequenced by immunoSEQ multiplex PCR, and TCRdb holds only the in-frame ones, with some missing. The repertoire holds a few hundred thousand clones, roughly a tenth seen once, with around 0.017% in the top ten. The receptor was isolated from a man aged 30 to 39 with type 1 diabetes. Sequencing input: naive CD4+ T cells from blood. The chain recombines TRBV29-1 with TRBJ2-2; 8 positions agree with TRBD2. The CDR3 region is CSAARGGQGATGELFF. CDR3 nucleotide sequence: TGCAGCGCCGCCCGGGGGGGCCAAGGTGCGACCGGGGAGCTGTTTTTT.